This T cell receptor (beta chain) appears in the sequencing data of a study of memory CD4+ T cells and cytomegalovirus serostatus. In the study overall: Donors were healthy Belgian adults, 9 or 10 CMV seropositive and roughly 25 seronegative.

The sort gate was single viable CD3+CD4+CD8-CD45RO+ cells for memory CD4+ T cells. CDR3 length: 14 residues. Trimming stripped 0 bases from V and 4 bases from J, with 7 bases between. Germline-derived CDR1 and CDR2 are GTSNPN and SVGIG (reference sequence). Sequencing used immunoSEQ multiplex PCR; TCRdb keeps in-frame clones, though not all of them. The sample shows about 31,000 clones, about 75% of them seen only once. Study-wide results and caveats: Suggested: most of the CMV-linked TCR signature lies in CD4+ memory cells.

In its sample, this clone was seen a few times. The antigen is undetermined. This TCR was recovered from an adult in good health and CMV-seronegative. Some clones in this sample may be carry-over from other donors' samples. This chain joins TRBV30 and TRBJ1-6; no definite D call. Sequenced material: memory CD4+ T cells from blood. CDR3 DNA: TGTGCCTGGAGTGTATCCAGGTATAATTCACCCCTCCACTTT. It codes for CAWSVSRYNSPLHF.